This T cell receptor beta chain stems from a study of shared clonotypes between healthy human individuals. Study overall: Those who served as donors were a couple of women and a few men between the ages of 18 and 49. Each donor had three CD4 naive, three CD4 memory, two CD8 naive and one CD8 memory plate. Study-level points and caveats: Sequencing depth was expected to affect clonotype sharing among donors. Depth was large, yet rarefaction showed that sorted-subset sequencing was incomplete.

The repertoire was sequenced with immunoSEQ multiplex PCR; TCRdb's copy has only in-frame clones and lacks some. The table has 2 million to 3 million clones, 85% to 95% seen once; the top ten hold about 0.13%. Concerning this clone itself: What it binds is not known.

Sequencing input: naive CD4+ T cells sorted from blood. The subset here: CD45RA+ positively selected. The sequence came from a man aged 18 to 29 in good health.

The CDR3 is CASSLGIYSNEQFF. CDR3 nucleotide sequence: TGCGCCAGCAGCTTGGGGATCTATTCGAATGAGCAGTTCTTC. V and J are TRBV5-1 and TRBJ2-1, with unresolved D. The length of the CDR3 is 14 residues. V was clipped by 0 bases and J by 7 bases, with 11 bases between them. Germline V lookup: CDR1 SGHRS, CDR2 YFSETQ.